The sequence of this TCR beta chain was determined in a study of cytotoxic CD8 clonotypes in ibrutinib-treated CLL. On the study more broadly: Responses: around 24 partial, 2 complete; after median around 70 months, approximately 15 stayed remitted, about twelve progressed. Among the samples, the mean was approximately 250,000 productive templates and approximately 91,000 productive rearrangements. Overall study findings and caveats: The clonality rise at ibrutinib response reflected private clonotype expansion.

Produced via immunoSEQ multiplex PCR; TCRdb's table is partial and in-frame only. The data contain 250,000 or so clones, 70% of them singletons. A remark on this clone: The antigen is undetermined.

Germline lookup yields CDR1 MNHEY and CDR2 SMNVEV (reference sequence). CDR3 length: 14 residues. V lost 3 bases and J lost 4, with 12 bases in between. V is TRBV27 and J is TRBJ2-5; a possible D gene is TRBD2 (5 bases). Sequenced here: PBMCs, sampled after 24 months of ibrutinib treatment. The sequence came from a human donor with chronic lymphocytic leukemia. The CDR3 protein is CASSFAAGGETQYF. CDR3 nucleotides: TGTGCCAGCAGTTTTGCGGCGGGCGGAGAGACCCAGTACTTC.